The 3 T cell receptor beta chains given below trace back to one sample, sequenced in a study of CD8+CD57+ T cells in acquired aplastic anemia. Researchers used genomic DNA as the template to profile TCR beta VDJ and CDR3. MiXCR, run by TCRdb on the reads, gives a single entry per CDR3 protein. The table has some 150,000 distinct CDR3 sequences, over 70% seen once. Selection for sequencing was limited to patients who had shown CD8+CD57+ cell expansion by flow cytometry. Material for sequencing was sorted CD4+, CD8+, or CD8+CD57+ T cells (not recorded which) from PBMCs. All receptors come from a human donor with aplastic anemia.

A few counts support this clonotype. The chain has TRBV10-3 and TRBJ1-6; the D gene is possibly TRBD1 (5 bases). Trimming left V 2 bases short and J 5 bases short, with 13 bases between. Germline values: CDR1 ENHRY, CDR2 SYGVKD. There are 16 residues in the CDR3. In nucleotides, the CDR3 is TGTGCCATCAGTGAGCCAGGGCTGAGGGATAATTCACCCCTCCACTTT. Its translation is CAISEPGLRDNSPLHF.

This clonotype was picked up many times. The chain links TRBV7-9 to TRBJ2-1; 14 bases line up with TRBD2. Trimming at V came to 1 base and at J to 4 bases, leaving 12 bases not matched to a gene. Germline loops: CDR1 SEHNR, CDR2 FQNEAQ (reference sequence). The CDR3 spans 20 residues. The CDR3 region is CASSLEWLGTSGRRYNEQFF. CDR3 coding DNA: TGTGCCAGCAGCTTAGAATGGCTGGGGACTAGCGGGAGACGGTACAATGAGCAGTTCTTC.

This chain joins TRBV19 and TRBJ2-4; D possibly corresponds to TRBD2 (6 bases). This CDR3 has 18 residues. Germline V gives CDR1 LNHDA, CDR2 SQIVND (reference sequence). The V end was cut by 3 bases, the J end by 0 bases, with 18 bases between. CDR3 DNA: TGTGCCAGTAGTATTGGAGGGGTTAAGATCCTAGCCAAAAACATTCAGTACTTC. Protein product: CASSIGGVKILAKNIQYF.